This T cell receptor (beta chain) came from a study of cytomegalovirus exposure and HLA in healthy donors. Overall study findings and caveats: Rare TCR sequences predominated, though certain public TCRs were found in many donors.

Generated by immunoSEQ multiplex PCR, the TCRdb table keeps only in-frame clones and is missing some. The sample carries 150,000 to 250,000 clones, about 79% recorded once. In the case of this clone: Its matching antigen is unknown.

The germline V and J ends were trimmed by 4 bases and 7 bases, with 13 bases remaining between them. This CDR3 has 13 amino acids. Germline V CDR1 and CDR2: SQVTM, ANQGSEA. Specimen: PBMCs. The clonotype comes from a woman between 25 and 40 years old in good health and CMV-seropositive. The chain uses TRBV29-1 and TRBJ2-2; no clear D. The CDR3 bases are TGCAGCGTTGGTTCAAGTCTAGGCGGGGAGCTGTTTTTT. Its protein is CSVGSSLGGELFF.